This paragraph reports one TCR beta chain. Its antigen remains unidentified. This sample is part of a study of T-cell memory formation after mild COVID-19. General observations from the study: From day 15 to 85, contracting clones were balanced between CD4 and CD8, whereas later expanders leaned toward CD4+.

The CDR3 contains 15 residues. V was pared by 4 bases and J by 7 bases, with 10 bases of the junction left unmatched. TCRdb analysed the 5' RACE reads with MiXCR anew, one entry per CDR3 protein. Here the sample spans about 470,000 distinct CDR3 sequences, about 20% being singletons. Input material: PBMCs or a T cell subset sorted from them (not recorded which). The receptor was isolated from an adult woman who had mild COVID-19 (a few samples of this study predate the infection). Cell type and time point are not known. This sequence joins TRBV12-3 or TRBV12-4 and TRBJ1-2; 9 nucleotides align to TRBD1. The CDR3 region has the DNA TGTGCCAGCAGTTCCTCGGGACAGGGAAATGGTGGCTACACCTTC. This gives the protein CASSSSGQGNGGYTF.